This T cell receptor beta chain came from a study of CXCR3-negative and CXCR3-positive naive CD8 T cells. Turning to the study itself: There were about 135 million TRB reads altogether, and each library had about 1.5 +/- 0.3 million of them. Study results and limitations: CXCR3-positive naive cells carried more hydrophobic TRB CDR3s than CXCR3-negative ones. With surface CD5 comparable between naive subsets, TCR strength was estimated using properties derived from the TRB CDR3.

Worth noting for this clonotype: Its antigen is as yet unknown.

There are 14 residues in the CDR3. The germline gives CDR1 SQVTM, CDR2 ANQGSEA. Naive cells were sorted as CD45RO-, CCR7+, CD27+ and CD95-. UMI-labeled 5' RACE TRB cDNA libraries were prepared from the cells. Reanalyzing the 5' RACE reads, TCRdb keeps one entry per CDR3 protein, without DNA. The sample includes 70,000 to 95,000 distinct CDR3 sequences. The chain employs TRBV29-1 and TRBJ2-1; the D call of TRBD2 rests on TCRdb alone, since no DNA is present to check it. This TCR was recovered from a human donor in good health. Some clones in this sample may be carry-over from other donors' samples. Sequencing input: naive CXCR3- CD8+ T cells from blood. The subset was: CD45RO-CCR7+CD27+CD95- naive CD8+ T cells lacking CXCR3 (TNR3-). The CDR3 is CSVVPSGSGDEQFF.